The present T cell receptor (beta chain) was sequenced within a study of cytomegalovirus exposure and HLA in healthy donors (dated by TCRdb to about 2017). Regarding the complete study: In an earlier analysis of some 550 of the donors, about 270 Gb of sequence data and some 100 million unique TCR beta sequences from roughly 190 million T cells were reported. The study used immunosequencing to profile the T cell repertoires of approximately 690 subjects and linked those repertoires to cytomegalovirus serostatus. Besides the first cohort of approximately 670 subjects, a separate validation cohort made up of 120 different subjects was used. An earlier analysis of nearly 600 of the donors applied high-throughput TCR beta sequencing to assess whether each TCR beta V gene segment acted as functional or pseudogenic. A later analysis re-examined previously published TCR beta repertoires from about 670 donors and added high-resolution HLA genotyping to investigate patterns of TCR occurrence. Donor age, sex, ethnicity and CMV serostatus were compiled together with the repertoire data. Every discovery cohort repertoire had been produced on one sequencing platform. Among the 398 genotyped donors, around 79% belonged to the genetic ancestry cluster associated with self-reported Caucasian donors. Because of strong linkage in the cohort, four or five DR-DQ haplotypes were treated as single units for association and clustering. Among about 400 genotyped donors of the cohort, an average of about 220,000 unique TCR beta nucleotide sequences was sequenced per donor, of which approximately 18% were non-productive. The study aimed to test whether signatures of past pathogen exposure could be identified by cataloging public T cell receptors. Rather than drawing on any new phenotypic data, the later analysis identified candidate immune exposures from TCR beta sequences and the way those sequences occurred across donors. Genome-wide SNP genotypes for about 65% of the roughly 700 donors were used in a later genetic analysis, which treated that subset as a discovery cohort. The number of typed donors differed by locus: about 629-630 for A, B, C, DRB1 and DQB1; 522 for DQA1; 606 for DPA1; and roughly 470 for DPB1. An early release that covered fewer than 750 HLA-typed donors contained approximately 300 gigabases of sequencing data and tens of millions of unique TCR sequences. To predict cytomegalovirus infection status, the study combined high-throughput TCR immunosequencing, statistical association of individual TCRs with disease status, and machine learning. HLA typing included class I and class II loci at four-digit resolution.

The method was the immunoSEQ multiplex PCR assay. For the multiplex PCR, a mixture combining 60 forward primers for TCR Vbeta segments and 13 reverse primers for TCR Jbeta segments was used. Amplification of the CDR3 region of rearranged TCR beta genes was performed with a multiplex PCR assay on genomic DNA. On the Illumina HiSeq System, the amplified TCR beta libraries were sequenced as 87-base-pair reads. The source study handled its data this way. Across the 500 to 700 repertoires, a later analysis counted approximately 83 million unique TCR beta chains, around 11 million of which were shared by at least two donors. A nearest-neighbor algorithm error-corrected the raw reads and collapsed the reads into unique sequences, merging closely related sequences to remove PCR and sequencing errors. V, D and J gene segments were assigned by aligning CDR3 sequences to IMGT reference sequences. For a sequence to be retained, a match of at least six nucleotides was required to both a V gene segment and a J gene segment. Rearrangements were called productive when the CDR3 lacked stop codons and stayed in frame with V and J; all others were non-productive. Following IMGT convention, CDR3 was defined as the stretch from the second conserved V-encoded cysteine up to the conserved J-encoded phenylalanine. The earlier analysis of about 610 of the donors excluded sequences that lacked an unambiguous match to a single V gene segment. In an earlier analysis of 587 of the donors, V segments were called functional above 56.7% productive rearrangements and were called segregating when the between-donor standard deviation exceeded 5%. A statistical classification framework was developed to diagnose cytomegalovirus status using the catalog of TCR beta chain sequences. A later analysis assigned V and J genes by comparing TCR nucleotide sequences with IMGT/GENE-DB human TR gene sequences. Using the TCRdist pipeline, a later analysis assigned CDR3 sequences along with most-parsimonious VDJ recombination scenarios. In a later analysis, each TCR beta chain was defined by its CDR3 amino acid sequence together with its V-gene family, and reads lacking a unique V-gene family were excluded. As a way to deal with suspected cross-contamination and a sequencing artifact, a later analysis dropped 450 to 600 nucleotide sequences that were highly shared and had low generation probability. A later analysis calculated a clonal expansion index for each public chain from normalized within-repertoire ranks of inferred template counts. In a later analysis, generation probabilities were computed with a VDJ recombination model fitted to out-of-frame rearrangements, and the resulting probabilities were checked against IGoR. Hypergeometric tests were used in a later analysis to score TCR-TCR, TCR-HLA and TCR-CMV co-occurrence, with a repertoire-size bias correction applied to the TCR pairs. To estimate false discovery rates, a later analysis permuted the HLA or CMV assignments 20 times. In a later analysis, co-occurring TCRs were grouped using DBSCAN, with TCRdist sequence similarity added in when clustering inside HLA-allele-positive subsets. For co-occurrence clustering, repertoires with fewer than 30,000 or more than 120,000 public chains were excluded, along with four or five repertoires with anomalous nucleotide sharing. This is the immuneACCESS table as TCRdb keeps it, with only in-frame sequences that have V and J called. A part of the clones is gone; compared with another copy, unresolved V genes explain less than half, and the rest is unexplained. V and J calls and clone size are as listed in that table; D and trimming were resolved from the DNA. Here the sample has approximately 120,000 clones; more than 60% occur a single time. The ten top clones hold about 8.3% of the sample.

General findings and caveats noted by the study authors: Assigning TCR associations to individual alleles was difficult when HLA alleles, especially DR and DQ, strongly co-occurred. A further reported finding was that TCR beta sequences accurately predicted the HLA-A and HLA-B alleles for most subjects in the first cohort. A total of 164 TCR beta chains were listed by the study as associated with cytomegalovirus. According to a later analysis, TCR association rates differed among HLA loci, with DRB1 alleles showing the most associated TCRs and HLA-C alleles showing the fewest. In a later analysis, over 15,000 TCR beta sequences were associated with specific HLA alleles at a false discovery rate of 0.05. Compared with the roughly 720-donor mean, donors in an Asian-associated ancestry cluster had fewer N-insertions in productive TCRs, according to a later genetic analysis. In a later analysis, most CMV-associated TCR beta chains were found to appear HLA-restricted, with HLA associations seemingly driven largely by CMV exposure. The only immune exposure information available for the cohort was CMV serostatus. Across donors, most TCR sequences were observed very rarely, whereas some public TCRs were present in many individuals. The cohort was sequenced for TCR beta chains only, and without alpha or paired-chain data the features that could be detected were limited. Some IMGT-functional V segments, including TRBV6-2 and TRBV6-3, could not be distinguished by the 87-base-pair reads and were therefore excluded. Linkage disequilibrium might explain the correlated functional status among segregating V segments, but an unknown experimental factor could not be excluded. Because some donors lacked HLA typing at each locus, the association tests relied only on the typed subset. V-gene and J-gene trimming of TCR beta chains was associated with a missense DCLRE1C variant in a later genetic analysis, and the association was replicated in an independent cohort. In a later analysis, several top co-occurrence clusters were reported to appear linked to parvovirus B19, influenza, CMV and Epstein-Barr virus. In a later analysis, HLA-associated TCR beta chains showed more clonal expansion and lower generation probabilities than non-associated chains that were equally common. In an earlier analysis of around 500 of the donors, most TCR beta V segments appeared in productive rearrangements about 90% or about 30% of the time, broadly matching IMGT annotations. Roughly uniform sequencing depth across donors was assumed in presence/absence analyses, although this assumption may not hold. The authors suggested that the approach could potentially be generalized to other disease states and immunological phenotypes. Because counts were too low, roughly 18 rarely observed V segments, including chromosome 9 orphons, were left out of the earlier analysis of approximately 580 of the donors. The classifier was reported to diagnose cytomegalovirus status with high specificity and sensitivity in both the original cohort and the validation cohort. In vitro tests confirmed that a few of the cytomegalovirus-associated TCR beta chains recognize cytomegalovirus antigens. A cluster of highly shared sequence variants was judged likely to represent a technical artifact of the sequencing pipeline.

The cohort comprised under 700 healthy bone marrow donors. All cohort members were sampled while nominally healthy, although unrecorded immune exposures were likely present. The donor was CMV seropositive and belonged to the group of 250 to 300 seropositive cohort members. Every donor gave a peripheral blood sample, and the peripheral blood mononuclear cells from that sample were used for TCR beta sequencing. The Qiagen DNeasy Blood Extraction Kit was used to extract genomic DNA from the blood cell samples. CDR1 and CDR2 (SGHTA, FQGNSA) derive from the germline V gene. Measured from the cysteine to the phenylalanine, the CDR3 is 15 residues long. Here the CDR3 DNA is all that survives: 45 bases in frame from base 1. As for this clone: Its antigen specificity is not known. No base quality values were provided; no much bigger clone lies one nucleotide off.

The rearranged segments are TRBV7-2 and TRBJ2-5, with 12 bases in between that match TRBD2. TRBJ2-7 matches the DNA end more closely, so the J call is doubtful. The source material was PBMCs. This clonotype was obtained from a woman in her 50s in good health and CMV-seropositive. CDR3 reads: CASSSTSGRRYEQYF. In nucleotides, the sequence is TGTGCCAGCAGCTCCACTAGCGGGAGGAGATACGAGCAGTACTTC.